This record covers a single T cell receptor beta chain. Its antigen is undetermined. The germline gene is not matched at one end of the junction; a read error may be the cause. The germline gives CDR1 SGHDT, CDR2 YYEEEE. There are 14 residues in the CDR3. This entry belongs to a study of T cells in tumors after PD-1 blockade. Study results and caveats: Peripheral recruitment is suggested, as some novel exhausted tumor clones were in pre-treatment blood. Most post-therapy expanded exhausted CD8+ clones were new, undetected before treatment.

Site-matched primary tumor biopsies were taken before and after PD-1 blockade. The repertoire was sequenced with immunoSEQ multiplex PCR; TCRdb's copy has only in-frame clones and lacks some. The table lists about 5,800 clones, 65% to 80% of them singletons. Sequenced material: tumor tissue, taken before anti-PD-1 treatment. This clonotype was obtained from a human donor with basal cell carcinoma. V is TRBV5-6 and J is TRBJ2-7, with 11 positions matching TRBD2. The CDR3 coding sequence is TGTGCCAGCAGCTTTACTAGCGGGGGCACCAGGAGCCACTTC. Its translation is CASSFTSGGTRSHF.